The 27 T cell receptor beta chains below all came from one sample that was sequenced in a study of control samples from healthy donors and cancer patients. Assay: immunoSEQ multiplex PCR; the TCRdb copy retains only in-frame clones and omits some. The repertoire includes 95,000 to 150,000 clones, approximately 90% of them detected once, and less than 9% sits in the top ten. Sequencing was performed on blood. These receptors were collected from a woman under 30 in good health.

The chain links TRBV28 to TRBJ1-2; D possibly corresponds to TRBD1 (5 bases). Looked up from germline, CDR1 is MDHEN and CDR2 is SYDVKM. Deletions cut 6 bases from V and 5 bases from J, with 16 bases between. There are 14 residues in the CDR3. CDR3 in DNA: TGTGCCAGCAGCCCCGGGACCCCGAGGTATGGCTACACCTTC. Translated: CASSPGTPRYGYTF.

Notes on this clone: Other DNA sequences in the sample encode the same CDR3. The V gene is TRBV6-1, the J gene TRBJ1-2, with 7 positions matching TRBD1. The CDR3 covers 14 residues. The J segment lost 4 bases and the V segment lost 2 bases, leaving 4 bases of the junction unmatched. The V gene's germline CDR1 is MNHNS and CDR2 SASEGT. The CDR3 nucleotides are TGTGCCAGCAGTGAATCAGGGGGGAGCTATGGCTACACCTTC. Its translation: CASSESGGSYGYTF.

This clone was seen once. The rearrangement uses TRBV3-1 (or the pseudogene TRBV3-2) and TRBJ1-2; D is uncertain. The length of the CDR3 is 13 residues. V was pared by 3 bases and J by 14 bases, with 19 bases between. CDR1 LGHDT and CDR2 YNNKEL come from the germline V gene (reference sequence). This chain's CDR3 is CASSHRPDFSCTF. CDR3 nucleotide sequence: TGTGCCAGCAGCCATCGACCCGACTTTTCCTGTACCTTC.

The chain uses TRBV19 and TRBJ2-2; 9 nucleotides agree with TRBD1. The length of the CDR3 is 17 residues. CDR1 is LNHDA and CDR2 is SQIVND in the germline V gene (reference sequence). J was trimmed by 5 bases and V by 3 bases; bases with no gene match: 10. This chain's CDR3 is CASSIPGQGLRTGELFF. The CDR3 nucleotides are TGTGCCAGTAGTATTCCGGGACAGGGCCTCCGGACCGGGGAGCTGTTTTTT.

The chain has TRBV15 and TRBJ2-5; D gene ambiguous. There are 13 residues in the CDR3. V lost 5 bases and J 1 base, leaving 8 bases between the germline ends. CDR1 is LNHNV and CDR2 is YYDKDF in the germline V gene (reference sequence). CDR3 coding DNA: TGTGCCACCAGCCCGGGCGCCCAAGAGACCCAGTACTTC. It translates to CATSPGAQETQYF.

This clone was observed once. This chain connects TRBV28 to TRBJ1-2, with D hard to call. The CDR3 has 13 amino acids. V dropped 3 bases and J dropped 8 bases, with 13 bases sitting between them. CDR1 is MDHEN and CDR2 is SYDVKM in the germline V gene. The CDR3 DNA is TGTGCCAGCAGTTTGAGACAACCACTGGGCTACACCTTC. Protein sequence: CASSLRQPLGYTF.

The CDR3 sequence: CASNLAGANTGELFF. The CDR3 coding sequence is TGTGCCAGCAACCTAGCGGGGGCTAACACCGGGGAGCTGTTTTTT. The V and J genes are TRBV7-6 and TRBJ2-2; 10 bases agree with TRBD2. The CDR3 spans 15 residues. V lost 7 bases, J lost 2 bases, and 4 bases stayed unmatched. Per germline, CDR1 SGHVS and CDR2 FNYEAQ.

This clone showed up just a few times. The CDR3 is CASSLTPNTEAFF. The CDR3 DNA follows: TGTGCCAGCAGCTTAACTCCAAACACTGAAGCTTTCTTT. J is TRBJ1-1 and V is TRBV7-9, with no clear D. The CDR3 sequence is 13 residues long. CDR1 and CDR2 (germline): SEHNR, FQNEAQ (reference sequence). V was clipped by 2 bases and J by 2 bases, with 6 bases between them.

This rearrangement joins TRBV14 to TRBJ1-1; no definite D call. The V gene lost 0 bases and the J gene lost 1 base, with 3 bases spanning the gap. The CDR3 covers 13 residues. The V gene's germline CDR1 is SGHDN and CDR2 FVKESK. In nucleotides, the CDR3 is TGTGCCAGCAGCCAAGACCCGAACACTGAAGCTTTCTTT. Amino acid sequence: CASSQDPNTEAFF. Full variable domain (remainder filled in from reference TRBV14 and TRBJ1-1): EAGVTQFPSHSVIEKGQTVTLRCDPISGHDNLYWYRRVMGKEIKFLLHFVKESKQDESGMPNNRFLAERTGGTYSTLKVQPAELEDSGVYFCASSQDPNTEAFFGQGTRLTVV.

The rearrangement uses TRBV7-2 and TRBJ2-7; 11 positions agree with TRBD2. The CDR3 has 15 residues. Germline CDR1 SGHTA, CDR2 FQGNSA. Trimming removed 1 base from V and 5 bases from J; junction bases left unmatched: 4. The CDR3 region has the DNA TGTGCCAGCAGCTTAGAGCTAGCGGGAGGAGACGAGCAGTACTTC. Translating gives CASSLELAGGDEQYF.

In its sample, this clone was seen once. The genes are TRBV18 and TRBJ2-1, with a weak D call TRBD2 (6 bases). The CDR3 runs 13 residues. V shed 1 base and J shed 6 bases, with 7 bases lying between them. Germline CDR1 and CDR2: KGHSH and LQKENI. This chain's CDR3 is CASSPLAVNEQFF. The CDR3 DNA follows: TGTGCCAGCTCACCACTAGCGGTCAATGAGCAGTTCTTC.

The V and J genes are TRBV30 and TRBJ2-1; 12 bases fit TRBD2. Germline loops: CDR1 GTSNPN, CDR2 SVGIG (reference sequence). V gave up 5 bases and J gave up 7 bases; unmatched junction bases: 0. The CDR3 loop spans 12 amino acids. The DNA of the CDR3 is TGTGCCTGGGGGACTAGCGGGAATGAGCAGTTCTTC. As protein: CAWGTSGNEQFF.

This chain connects TRBV6-2 or TRBV6-3 to TRBJ2-7, with 8 bases lining up with TRBD1. Trimming cost V 2 bases and J 2 bases; bases outside gene matches: 2. The CDR3 extends over 14 amino acids. Looked up from germline, CDR1 is MNHEY and CDR2 is SVGEGT. DNA for the CDR3: TGTGCCAGCAGTTACGAGGGACAGGCCTACGAGCAGTACTTC. Translation gives CASSYEGQAYEQYF.

The chain combines TRBV28 with TRBJ1-2; TRBD1 might be the D (6 bases). There are 16 residues in the CDR3. The V end was cut by 3 bases, the J end by 0 bases, with 14 bases between. CDR1 and CDR2 (germline): MDHEN, SYDVKM. Here the CDR3 DNA reads TGTGCCAGCAGTTTCCCGGGACAAAGCTCTAACTATGGCTACACCTTC. This codes for CASSFPGQSSNYGYTF.

The chain combines TRBV9 with TRBJ2-5, with D possibly TRBD2 on 6 matching bases. This CDR3 has 15 residues. The germline gives CDR1 SGDLS, CDR2 YYNGEE. With 4 bases removed from V and 4 bases from J, the gap between germline ends came to 17 bases. CDR3 DNA sequence: TGTGCCAGCAGCCCCGGAGGGGCGATAGGAGAGACCCAGTACTTC. This gives the protein CASSPGGAIGETQYF.

V is TRBV2 and J is TRBJ2-6; 11 nucleotides agree with TRBD1. In germline, CDR1 is SNHLY, CDR2 FYNNEI. The CDR3 has 17 residues. Trimming at V came to 1 base and at J to 2 bases, leaving 1 base not matched to a gene. The DNA for the CDR3 is TGTGCCAGCAGTGAAGGGACAGGGGGCGCTGGGGCCAACGTCCTGACTTTC. Amino acids: CASSEGTGGAGANVLTF.

This clone was picked up a small number of times. V is TRBV2 and J is TRBJ2-7; D possibly uses TRBD1 or TRBD2 (5 bases each). Germline values: CDR1 SNHLY, CDR2 FYNNEI. Between the trimmed V and J ends, which lost 7 bases and 4 bases, there was a span of 8 bases. The CDR3 is made up of 11 amino acids. The CDR3 DNA reads TGTGCCAGCACCGGGGCTTACGAGCAGTACTTC. Translated, it gives CASTGAYEQYF.

Of note for this clone: A read error may account for a junction end that differs from germline. The rearrangement joins TRBV28 to TRBJ1-4, with 7 positions matching TRBD1. CDR3 length equals 13 residues. Germline CDR1 reads MDHEN; CDR2 reads SYDVKM. The CDR3 is CASSDRQGVSILF. Here the CDR3 DNA reads TGTGCCAGCAGTGATCGGCAGGGGGTATCTATTTTATTT.

The rearrangement links TRBV5-1 to TRBJ2-7; D might be TRBD1 (5 bases). This CDR3 region has 16 residues. The germline V gene encodes CDR1 SGHRS and CDR2 YFSETQ. V was cut by 0 bases and J by 3 bases, with 16 bases left in between. The CDR3 bases are TGCGCCAGCAGCTTGGTGAAGGGGCCCTCCTACTACGAGCAGTACTTC. This codes for CASSLVKGPSYYEQYF.

Comments on this clone: The sample holds other DNA sequences that translate to the same CDR3. The V gene is TRBV7-9, the J gene TRBJ1-6, with D possibly TRBD1 on 5 matching bases. The CDR3 spans 15 residues. Deletions cut 1 base from V and 7 bases from J, with 11 bases between. The V gene's germline CDR1 is SEHNR and CDR2 FQNEAQ (reference sequence). The CDR3 loop is CASSLVGTGNSPLHF. The CDR3 bases are TGTGCCAGCAGCTTAGTTGGGACGGGGAATTCACCCCTCCACTTT. The complete variable domain, with remaining parts taken from reference TRBV7-9 and TRBJ1-6, reads DTGVSQNPRHKITKRGQNVTFRCDPISEHNRLYWYRQTLGQGPEFLTYFQNEAQLEKSRLLSDRFSAERPKGSFSTLEIQRTEQGDSAMYLCASSLVGTGNSPLHFGNGTRLTVT.

This chain joins TRBV4-1 and TRBJ2-2; 7 bases align to TRBD2. Germline-derived CDR1 and CDR2 are MGHRA and YSYEKL. The CDR3 contains 16 residues. The V segment lost 3 bases and the J segment 4 bases; nucleotides outside the gene matches: 8. CDR3 protein: CASSQSGTTLTGELFF. CDR3 DNA: TGCGCCAGCAGCCAGTCCGGGACTACTCTCACCGGGGAGCTGTTTTTT.

This clone occurred once. V and J are TRBV19 and TRBJ1-2, with D hard to call. Germline CDR1 and CDR2: LNHDA and SQIVND (reference sequence). This CDR3 has 13 amino acids. V lost 7 bases and J 0 bases, leaving 9 bases between the germline ends. The CDR3 sequence is CASNSIPNYGYTF. The CDR3 DNA reads as TGTGCCAGTAACAGCATACCTAACTATGGCTACACCTTC.

The genes are TRBV7-5 and TRBJ2-7. TRBV7-5 is a recognized pseudogene. The CDR3 is made up of 16 amino acids. The CDR3 coding sequence is TGTGCCAGAAGCTTAAGCCGGCGTGGGGTCTCCTACGAGCAGTACTTC. This translates into CARSLSRRGVSYEQYF.

The DNA for the CDR3 is TGTGCCACACAGGGGAGAGGGCCCCAGCATTTT. Protein sequence: CATQGRGPQHF. The gene calls are TRBV19 and TRBJ1-5; TRBD1 aligns across 7 bases. Germline V gene data show CDR1 as LNHDA and CDR2 as SQIVND (reference sequence). V lost 10 bases, J lost 9 bases, and 6 bases stayed unmatched. This CDR3 region has 11 residues.

This chain uses TRBV7-4 with TRBJ1-5, with TRBD1 as a possible D gene (6 bases). This CDR3 has 14 residues. The V and J ends lost 1 base and 7 bases respectively, with 11 bases between them. Germline CDR1 and CDR2: SGHVT and SQSDAQ. The CDR3 bases are TGTGCCAGCAGCTTAGGGGCAGGGGACCAGCCCCAGCATTTT. Protein product: CASSLGAGDQPQHF.

There are many counts of this clone. The chain is built from TRBV25-1 and TRBJ1-1; D remains unclear. The CDR3 is 13 residues long. Per the germline V gene, CDR1 is MGHDK and CDR2 is SYGVNS. The V end lost 3 bases, the J end lost 6 bases, and 11 bases lay between the germline ends. CDR3 sequence reads: CASSEGGWAEAFF. CDR3 DNA: TGTGCCAGCAGTGAGGGAGGTTGGGCTGAAGCTTTCTTT.

This clone turned up a few times. The genes are TRBV28 and TRBJ1-6, with 7 positions matching TRBD1. V lost 3 bases to trimming and J lost 7 bases; unmatched junction nucleotides: 3. CDR3 length equals 14 residues. Per the germline V gene, CDR1 is MDHEN and CDR2 is SYDVKM. CDR3 amino acids: CASSFDRENSPLHF. The CDR3 DNA sequence: TGTGCCAGCAGTTTTGACAGGGAGAATTCACCCCTCCACTTT.